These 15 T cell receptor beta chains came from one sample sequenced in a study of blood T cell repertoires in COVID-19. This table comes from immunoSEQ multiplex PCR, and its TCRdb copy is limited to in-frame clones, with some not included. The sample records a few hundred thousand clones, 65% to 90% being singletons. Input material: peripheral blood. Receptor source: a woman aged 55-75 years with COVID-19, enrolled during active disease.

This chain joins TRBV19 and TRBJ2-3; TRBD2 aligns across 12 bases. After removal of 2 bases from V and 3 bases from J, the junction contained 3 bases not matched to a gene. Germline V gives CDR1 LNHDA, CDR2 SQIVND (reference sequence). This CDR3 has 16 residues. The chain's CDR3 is CASSITSGGSTDTQYF. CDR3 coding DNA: TGTGCCAGTAGTATAACTAGCGGGGGGTCTACAGATACGCAGTATTTT.

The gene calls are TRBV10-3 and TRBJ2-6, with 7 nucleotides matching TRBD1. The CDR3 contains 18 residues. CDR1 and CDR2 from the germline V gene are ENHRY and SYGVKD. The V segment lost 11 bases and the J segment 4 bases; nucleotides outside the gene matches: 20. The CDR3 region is CALPLQGVGAEGANVLTF. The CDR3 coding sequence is TGTGCCCTTCCCCTCCAGGGGGTTGGGGCGGAAGGGGCCAACGTCCTGACTTTC.

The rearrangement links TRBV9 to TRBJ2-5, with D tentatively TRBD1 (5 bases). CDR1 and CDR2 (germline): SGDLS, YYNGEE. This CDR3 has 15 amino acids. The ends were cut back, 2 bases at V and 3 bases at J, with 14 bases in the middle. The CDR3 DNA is TGTGCCAGCAGCGTGTTAGGGGCGAGCGAAGAGACCCAGTACTTC. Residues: CASSVLGASEETQYF.

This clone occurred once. In nucleotides, the CDR3 is TGTGCCAGCAGCTCCACTGGTTATGACTATGGCTACACCTTC. Protein product: CASSSTGYDYGYTF. The chain joins TRBV7-3 to TRBJ1-2; D unclear. The V end lost 4 bases, the J end lost 3 bases, and 12 bases lay between the germline ends. The CDR3 is 14 residues long. Germline V gene lookup returns CDR1 SGHTA and CDR2 FQGTGA.

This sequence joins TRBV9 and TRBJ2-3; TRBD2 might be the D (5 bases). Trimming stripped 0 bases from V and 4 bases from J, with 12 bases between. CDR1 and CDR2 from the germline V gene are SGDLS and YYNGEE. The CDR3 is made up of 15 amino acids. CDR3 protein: CASSVASAGADTQYF. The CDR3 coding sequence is TGTGCCAGCAGCGTAGCCTCCGCGGGCGCAGATACGCAGTATTTT.

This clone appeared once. CDR3 protein: CASSFRTAGNTIYF. The CDR3 DNA follows: TGTGCCAGCAGCTTCCGGACTGCTGGAAACACCATATATTTT. The chain couples TRBV12-1 to TRBJ1-3. TRBV12-1 is a pseudogene segment. The CDR3 loop spans 14 amino acids.

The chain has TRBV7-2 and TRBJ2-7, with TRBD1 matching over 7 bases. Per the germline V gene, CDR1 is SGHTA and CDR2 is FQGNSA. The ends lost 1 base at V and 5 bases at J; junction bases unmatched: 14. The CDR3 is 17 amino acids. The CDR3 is CASSLVDRLFGVDEQYF. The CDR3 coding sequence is TGTGCCAGCAGCTTAGTGGACAGGCTATTCGGGGTAGACGAGCAGTACTTC.

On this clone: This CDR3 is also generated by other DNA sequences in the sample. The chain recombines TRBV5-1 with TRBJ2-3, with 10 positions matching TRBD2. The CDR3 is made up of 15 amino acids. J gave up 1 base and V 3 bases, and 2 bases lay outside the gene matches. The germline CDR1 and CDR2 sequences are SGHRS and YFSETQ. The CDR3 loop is CASSSGTSGTDTQYF. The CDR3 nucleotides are TGCGCCAGCAGCTCGGGGACTAGCGGCACAGATACGCAGTATTTT.

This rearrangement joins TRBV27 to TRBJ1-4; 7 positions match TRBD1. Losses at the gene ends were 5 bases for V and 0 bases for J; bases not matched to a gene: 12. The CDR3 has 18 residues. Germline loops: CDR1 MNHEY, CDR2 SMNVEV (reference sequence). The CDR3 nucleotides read TGTGCCAGCAGTCGCCGACAGGGTGGGAGTGCAACTAATGAAAAACTGTTTTTT. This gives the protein CASSRRQGGSATNEKLFF.

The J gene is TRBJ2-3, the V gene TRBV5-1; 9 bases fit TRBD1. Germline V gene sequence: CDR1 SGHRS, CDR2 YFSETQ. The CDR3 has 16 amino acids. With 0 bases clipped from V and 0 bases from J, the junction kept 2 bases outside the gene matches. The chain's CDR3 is CASSLVGQGSTDTQYF. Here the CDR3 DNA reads TGCGCCAGCAGCTTGGTGGGACAGGGAAGCACAGATACGCAGTATTTT.

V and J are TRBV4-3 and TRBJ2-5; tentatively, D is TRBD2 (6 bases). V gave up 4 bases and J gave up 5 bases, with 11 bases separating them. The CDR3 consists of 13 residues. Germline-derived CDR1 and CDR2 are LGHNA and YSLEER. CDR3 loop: CASSPGGPETQYF. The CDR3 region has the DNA TGCGCCAGCAGCCCCGGGGGACCCGAGACCCAGTACTTC.

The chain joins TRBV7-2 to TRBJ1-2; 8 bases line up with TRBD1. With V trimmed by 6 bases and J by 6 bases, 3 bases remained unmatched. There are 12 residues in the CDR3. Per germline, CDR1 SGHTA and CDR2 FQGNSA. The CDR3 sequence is CASSRQGNGYTF. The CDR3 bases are TGTGCCAGCAGTCGACAGGGGAATGGCTACACCTTC.

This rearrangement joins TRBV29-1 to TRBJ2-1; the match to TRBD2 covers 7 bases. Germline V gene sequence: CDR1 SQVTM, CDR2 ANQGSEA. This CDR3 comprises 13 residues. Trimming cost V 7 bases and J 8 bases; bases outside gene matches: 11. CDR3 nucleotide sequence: TGCAGCGCGACTAGCCTGGTTGGGTATGAGCAGTTCTTC. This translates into CSATSLVGYEQFF.

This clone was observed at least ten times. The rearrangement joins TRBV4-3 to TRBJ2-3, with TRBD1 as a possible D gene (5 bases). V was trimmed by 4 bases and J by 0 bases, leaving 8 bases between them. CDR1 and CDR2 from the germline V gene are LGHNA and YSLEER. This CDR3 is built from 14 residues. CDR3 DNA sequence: TGCGCCAGCAGCCCCAGGGCGAGCACAGATACGCAGTATTTT. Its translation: CASSPRASTDTQYF.

CDR3: CASRGLAGGKYEQYF. CDR3 DNA: TGTGCCAGCAGGGGACTAGCGGGGGGGAAATACGAGCAGTACTTC. This sequence joins TRBV2 and TRBJ2-7; 16 bases are shared with TRBD2. CDR1 and CDR2 (germline): SNHLY, FYNNEI. The ends lost 6 bases at V and 4 bases at J; junction bases unmatched: 3. This CDR3 contains 15 residues. Full variable domain (missing parts from reference TRBV2 and TRBJ2-7): EPEVTQTPSHQVTQMGQEVILRCVPISNHLYFYWYRQILGQKVEFLVSFYNNEISEKSEIFDDQFSVERPDGSNFTLKIRSTKLEDSAMYFCASRGLAGGKYEQYFGPGTRLTVT.